A single sample is the source of the 18 T cell receptor beta chains below, sequenced in a study of T cells after yellow fever vaccination. In TCRdb, the 5' RACE reads were re-called with MiXCR into one record per CDR3 protein. The table records 350,000 to 450,000 distinct CDR3 sequences, around 6.4% of them present only once. Sequencing was performed on PBMCs, taken 5 days after the yellow fever booster vaccination. These receptors were taken from a man in his thirties or forties who received the YFV17D yellow fever vaccine.

The sample holds a few counts of this clonotype. The chain combines TRBV7-2 with TRBJ2-4; D gene uncertain. The V gene's germline CDR1 is SGHTA and CDR2 FQGNSA. The CDR3 consists of 17 residues. V shed 5 bases and J shed 1 base, with 18 bases lying between them. CDR3 nucleotide sequence: TGTGCCAGCAGCCCCCAGACCGAAAACGCGGCCAAAAACATTCAGTACTTC. Protein: CASSPQTENAAKNIQYF.

V usage is TRBV5-1 and J usage is TRBJ2-5; D might be TRBD2 (6 bases). V lost 4 bases, J lost 4 bases, and 14 bases lay in between. Per the germline V gene, CDR1 is SGHRS and CDR2 is YFSETQ. The CDR3 length is 14 residues. CDR3 coding DNA: TGCGCCAGCAGCATCGGGACTCTTCGAGAGACCCAGTACTTC. Translating it yields CASSIGTLRETQYF.

J is TRBJ2-5 and V is TRBV4-2, with 7 bases matching TRBD1. Trimming at V came to 8 bases and at J to 5 bases, leaving 11 bases not matched to a gene. CDR3 length equals 14 residues. Per the germline V gene, CDR1 is LGHNA and CDR2 is YNFKEQ. As DNA, the CDR3 is TGTGCCAGCCAGGGAACAGGGGAAGGTGAGACCCAGTACTTC. Translation gives CASQGTGEGETQYF.

This clonotype was seen ten or more times. The J gene is TRBJ1-6, the V gene TRBV20-1; D not resolved. The CDR3 totals 13 residues. Germline V gene lookup returns CDR1 DFQATT and CDR2 SNEGSKA (reference sequence). V gave up 2 bases and J gave up 8 bases, with 10 bases separating them. CDR3 nucleotide sequence: TGCAGTGCTAGAAGTCAGTTGGATTCACCCCTCCACTTT. Its translation: CSARSQLDSPLHF.

Only a few counts were recorded for this clonotype. The chain's CDR3 is CASSYSRLAGGKGGETQYF. Here the CDR3 DNA reads TGTGCCAGCAGTTACTCCCGGCTAGCGGGAGGAAAAGGAGGAGAGACCCAGTACTTC. V usage is TRBV6-5 and J usage is TRBJ2-5, with 11 bases aligning to TRBD2. CDR3 length: 19 residues. Germline V gene sequence: CDR1 MNHEY, CDR2 SVGAGI. V lost 0 bases to trimming and J lost 4 bases; unmatched junction nucleotides: 13.

This clonotype has a handful of counts. The chain carries TRBV11-2 and TRBJ1-1; weak D call: TRBD1 (5 bases). CDR1 is SGHAT and CDR2 is FQNNGV in the germline V gene. V dropped 4 bases and J dropped 11 bases, with 20 bases sitting between them. CDR3 length: 14 residues. CDR3 region: CASSSDFVGDEAFF. The CDR3 nucleotides read TGTGCCAGCAGCTCAGATTTTGTCGGGGACGAGGCTTTCTTT. Full variable domain (rest looked up from reference TRBV11-2 and TRBJ1-1): EAGVAQSPRYKIIEKRQSVAFWCNPISGHATLYWYQQILGQGPKLLIQFQNNGVVDDSQLPKDRFSAERLKGVDSTLKIQPAKLEDSAVYLCASSSDFVGDEAFFGQGTRLTVV.

This clonotype was detected many times. The chain couples TRBV11-2 to TRBJ2-7; D call uncertain. Germline V CDR1 and CDR2: SGHAT, FQNNGV. Trimming shortened V by 5 bases and J by 1 base, and 12 bases separated the two germline ends. CDR3 length: 14 amino acids. The CDR3 spells CASSPYGPSYEQYF. The CDR3 nucleotides read TGTGCCAGCAGCCCGTATGGGCCATCCTACGAGCAGTACTTC.

This clonotype turned up a few times. V is TRBV10-3 and J is TRBJ2-3, with TRBD2 identical over 10 bases. V shed 4 bases and J 5 bases; nucleotides not matched to a gene: 9. Germline V gene lookup returns CDR1 ENHRY and CDR2 SYGVKD. The CDR3 is 16 residues long. The CDR3: CAISVLAGAGGDTQYF. CDR3 sequence (DNA): TGTGCCATCAGTGTTCTAGCGGGAGCCGGTGGAGATACGCAGTATTTT.

CDR3 nucleotide sequence: TGCAGTGCTAATCGGCTAGCGGGAGGTTCCACCTCGGGCAATGAGCAGTTCTTC. Translated, it gives CSANRLAGGSTSGNEQFF. The chain has TRBV20-1 and TRBJ2-1; 11 bases map to TRBD2. With V trimmed by 4 bases and J by 6 bases, 17 bases remained unmatched. CDR3 length equals 18 residues. CDR1 is DFQATT and CDR2 is SNEGSKA in the germline V gene (reference sequence).

There are a few counts of this clonotype. The chain combines TRBV6-5 with TRBJ1-4; TRBD1 matches at 8 bases. The CDR3 is 15 amino acids. Germline values: CDR1 MNHEY, CDR2 SVGAGI. V shed 2 bases and J 7 bases; nucleotides not matched to a gene: 6. The CDR3 bases are TGTGCCAGCAGTTACGGACAGGGCAAGAGTGAAAAACTGTTTTTT. Translation: CASSYGQGKSEKLFF.

This clonotype was seen a handful of times. In DNA form, the CDR3 reads TGTGCCAGCTCACCACCGCGACCGTCAACTAATGAAAAACTGTTTTTT. Its translation is CASSPPRPSTNEKLFF. J is TRBJ1-4 and V is TRBV18; D is unresolved. Trimming left V 0 bases short and J 0 bases short, with 8 bases between. The CDR3 is 16 amino acids. Germline values: CDR1 KGHSH, CDR2 LQKENI.

This clonotype has only a few counts. The chain uses TRBV7-9 and TRBJ2-7, with 9 bases aligning to TRBD1. The CDR3 has 15 residues. Germline V CDR1 and CDR2: SEHNR, FQNEAQ (reference sequence). V shed 1 base, J shed 5 bases, and the junction held 6 bases outside the gene matches. The CDR3 nucleotides read TGTGCCAGCAGCTTAGGGGGGGGACAGGGCCACGAGCAGTACTTC. Its translation is CASSLGGGQGHEQYF.

This clonotype was counted only a few times. The chain carries TRBV30 and TRBJ1-2, with a possible D match to TRBD1 (5 bases). From germline, CDR1 is GTSNPN and CDR2 SVGIG (reference sequence). The CDR3 has 12 amino acids. V lost 3 bases and J 6 bases, leaving 11 bases between the germline ends. The CDR3 here is CAWSPTGDGYTF. The CDR3 DNA follows: TGTGCCTGGAGCCCCACGGGGGATGGCTACACCTTC.

In its sample, this clonotype was seen many times. Compared with germline, one end of the junction differs, possibly owing to a read error. This chain uses TRBV5-1 with TRBJ1-5, with a weak D call TRBD1 (6 bases). The CDR3 is made up of 14 amino acids. Germline assignment: CDR1 SGHRS and CDR2 YFSETQ. The CDR3, as DNA: TGCGCCAGCAGCCCGGGGTCAGGGGATCAGCCCCATCATTTT. It translates to CASSPGSGDQPHHF. Full variable domain (remainder filled in from reference TRBV5-1 and TRBJ1-5): KAGVTQTPRYLIKTRGQQVTLSCSPISGHRSVSWYQQTPGQGLQFLFEYFSETQRNKGNFPGRFSGRQFSNSRSEMNVSTLELGDSALYLCASSPGSGDQPHHFGDGTRLSIL.

This clonotype came up many times. This chain links TRBV11-2 with TRBJ2-5, with D maybe TRBD2 (6 bases). The CDR3 covers 14 residues. Trimming pared 8 bases from V and 5 bases from J, leaving 18 bases between. Germline CDR1 and CDR2: SGHAT and FQNNGV. The CDR3 bases are TGTGCCAGCGGACGGGGGTGGGGTTTTGAGACCCAGTACTTC. Protein: CASGRGWGFETQYF. The whole variable domain, remainder taken from reference TRBV11-2 and TRBJ2-5, is EAGVAQSPRYKIIEKRQSVAFWCNPISGHATLYWYQQILGQGPKLLIQFQNNGVVDDSQLPKDRFSAERLKGVDSTLKIQPAKLEDSAVYLCASGRGWGFETQYFGPGTRLLVL.

This clonotype was recorded many times. The V and J genes are TRBV19 and TRBJ2-1; no definite D call. CDR1 and CDR2 (germline): LNHDA, SQIVND (reference sequence). This CDR3 has 13 residues. V was pared by 5 bases and J by 5 bases, with 10 bases between. CDR3 region: CASSPGLDNEQFF. CDR3 DNA: TGTGCCAGTAGTCCCGGGCTTGACAATGAGCAGTTCTTC.

The chain is built from TRBV12-5 and TRBJ2-1; 8 bases match TRBD2. The CDR3 totals 15 residues. J was trimmed by 6 bases and V by 5 bases; bases with no gene match: 9. In germline, CDR1 is LGHNT, CDR2 FRNRAP. In DNA, the CDR3 is TGTGCTAGTGGTCGTTGGTTAGCGGGACTCAATGAGCAGTTCTTC. Protein: CASGRWLAGLNEQFF.

This clonotype was recorded many times. V gene TRBV6-2 or TRBV6-3 combines with J gene TRBJ1-1; no reliable D call. The CDR3 contains 12 residues. Germline loops: CDR1 MNHEY, CDR2 SVGEGT. Between the trimmed V and J ends, which lost 5 bases and 5 bases, there was a span of 9 bases. CDR3 sequence: CASSDLGTEAFF. The CDR3 nucleotides are TGTGCCAGCAGTGATTTGGGTACTGAAGCTTTCTTT.